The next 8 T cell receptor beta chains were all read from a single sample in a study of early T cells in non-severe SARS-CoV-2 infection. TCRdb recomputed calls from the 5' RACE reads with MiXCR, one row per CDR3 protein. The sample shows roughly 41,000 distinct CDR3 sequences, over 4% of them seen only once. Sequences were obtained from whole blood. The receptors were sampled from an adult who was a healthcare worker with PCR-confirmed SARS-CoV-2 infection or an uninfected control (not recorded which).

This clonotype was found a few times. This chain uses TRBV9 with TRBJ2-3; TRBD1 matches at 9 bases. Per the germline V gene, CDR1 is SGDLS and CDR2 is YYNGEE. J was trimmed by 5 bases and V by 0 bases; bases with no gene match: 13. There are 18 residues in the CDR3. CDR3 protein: CASSVASTGQGGKDTQYF. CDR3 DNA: TGTGCCAGCAGCGTAGCCTCGACGGGACAGGGAGGGAAAGATACGCAGTATTTT.

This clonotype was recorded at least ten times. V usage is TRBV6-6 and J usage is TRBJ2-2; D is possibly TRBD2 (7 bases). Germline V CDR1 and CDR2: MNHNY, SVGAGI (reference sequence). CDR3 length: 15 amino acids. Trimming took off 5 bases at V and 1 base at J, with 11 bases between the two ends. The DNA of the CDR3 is TGTGCCAGCAGTCCGGGGGGCCGGAACACCGGGGAGCTGTTTTTT. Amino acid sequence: CASSPGGRNTGELFF.

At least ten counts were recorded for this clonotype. CDR3 DNA: TGTGCCAGCAGTTCCGGGGTCGCCAATTCACCCCTCCACTTT. Its protein product is CASSSGVANSPLHF. V usage is TRBV11-2 and J usage is TRBJ1-6; D gene unclear. CDR3 length equals 14 residues. V was clipped by 6 bases and J by 7 bases, with 13 bases between them. Germline V CDR1 and CDR2: SGHAT, FQNNGV.

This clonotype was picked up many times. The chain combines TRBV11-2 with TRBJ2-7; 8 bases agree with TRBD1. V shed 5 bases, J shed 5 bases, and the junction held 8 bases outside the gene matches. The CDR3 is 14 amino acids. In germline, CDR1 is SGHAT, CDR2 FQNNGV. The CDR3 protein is CASSTIHRGNEQYF. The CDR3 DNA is TGTGCCAGCAGCACCATCCACAGGGGGAACGAGCAGTACTTC.

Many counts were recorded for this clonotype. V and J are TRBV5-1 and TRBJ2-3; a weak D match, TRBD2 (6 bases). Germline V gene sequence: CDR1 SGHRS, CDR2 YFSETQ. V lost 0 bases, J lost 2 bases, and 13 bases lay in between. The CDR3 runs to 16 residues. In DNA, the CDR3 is TGCGCCAGCAGCTTGGCCGGGGGACGAGACACAGATACGCAGTATTTT. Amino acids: CASSLAGGRDTDTQYF.

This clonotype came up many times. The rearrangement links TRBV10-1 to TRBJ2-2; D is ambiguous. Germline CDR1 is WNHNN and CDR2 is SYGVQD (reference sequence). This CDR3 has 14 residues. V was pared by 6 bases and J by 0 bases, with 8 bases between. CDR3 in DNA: TGCGCCAGCAGGATAAGCGCGAACACCGGGGAGCTGTTTTTT. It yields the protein CASRISANTGELFF.

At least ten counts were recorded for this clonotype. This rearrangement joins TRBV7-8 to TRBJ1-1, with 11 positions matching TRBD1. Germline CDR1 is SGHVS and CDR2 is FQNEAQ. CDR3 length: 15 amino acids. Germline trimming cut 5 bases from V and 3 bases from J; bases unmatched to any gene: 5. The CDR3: CASSPGQGADTEAFF. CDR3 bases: TGTGCCAGCAGCCCAGGACAGGGGGCAGACACTGAAGCTTTCTTT.

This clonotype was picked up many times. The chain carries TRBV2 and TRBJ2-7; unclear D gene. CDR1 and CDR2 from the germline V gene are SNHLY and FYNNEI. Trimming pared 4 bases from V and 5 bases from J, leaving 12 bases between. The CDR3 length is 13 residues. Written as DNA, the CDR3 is TGTGCCAGCAGTGTCAGCCCAGATCACGAGCAGTACTTC. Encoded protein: CASSVSPDHEQYF.